The 20 T cell receptor beta chains presented below share a single source sample, sequenced in a study of CD8 T cells in Susac syndrome. Random hexamers were used to reverse transcribe roughly 0.5 to 1 ug of RNA. TCRdb reprocessed the immunoSEQ multiplex PCR reads via MiXCR and lists one record per CDR3 protein. The sample has approximately 190,000 distinct CDR3 sequences, approximately 94% seen once. Sequenced: CD4+ T cells from PBMCs. These receptors all come from a human donor with Susac syndrome.

This chain connects TRBV20-1 to TRBJ1-2; the match to TRBD1 covers 7 bases. V dropped 2 bases and J dropped 4; count of bases not matched to a gene: 7. CDR3 length equals 14 residues. Germline CDR1 DFQATT, CDR2 SNEGSKA (reference sequence). The CDR3 coding sequence is TGCAGTGCTAGACATATCGACAGGGTCTATGGCTACACCTTC. Its protein is CSARHIDRVYGYTF.

The V gene is TRBV9, the J gene TRBJ2-5; 7 bases agree with TRBD1. The CDR3 is made up of 14 amino acids. Germline V gene lookup returns CDR1 SGDLS and CDR2 YYNGEE. The V and J ends lost 2 bases and 3 bases, in that order; junction bases with no gene match: 4. CDR3 coding DNA: TGTGCCAGCAGCGTGGGGACAGCAGAAGAGACCCAGTACTTC. Amino acid sequence: CASSVGTAEETQYF.

V is TRBV7-8 and J is TRBJ2-3; D is uncertain. Germline V gene lookup returns CDR1 SGHVS and CDR2 FQNEAQ. Trimming removed 3 bases at V and 0 bases at J, with 13 bases between. CDR3 length: 16 amino acids. DNA of the CDR3: TGTGCCAGCAGCTTCAGGAACAAACTTAGCACAGATACGCAGTATTTT. Residues: CASSFRNKLSTDTQYF.

The chain recombines TRBV6-4 with TRBJ2-6; D gene unclear. The CDR3 runs 14 residues. Germline V gene sequence: CDR1 MRHNA, CDR2 SNTAGT. V was pared by 5 bases and J by 0 bases, with 5 bases between. Here the CDR3 reads CASSQTSGANVLTF. In DNA form, the CDR3 reads TGTGCCAGCAGTCAGACCTCTGGGGCCAACGTCCTGACTTTC.

The chain combines TRBV30 with TRBJ1-5; D is undetermined. Germline V lookup: CDR1 GTSNPN, CDR2 SVGIG (reference sequence). This CDR3 is built from 13 residues. Trimming pared 0 bases from V and 3 bases from J, leaving 6 bases between. CDR3 sequence (DNA): TGTGCCTGGAGTGTTGACACCAATCAGCCCCAGCATTTT. Translating it yields CAWSVDTNQPQHF.

V is TRBV20-1 and J is TRBJ1-6; 8 bases are a match to TRBD1. This CDR3 contains 13 residues. V shed 5 bases, J shed 10 bases, and the junction held 7 bases outside the gene matches. The V gene's germline CDR1 is DFQATT and CDR2 SNEGSKA (reference sequence). The CDR3 reads CSASRDRSSPLHF. The CDR3 DNA reads TGCAGTGCTTCTCGGGACAGGTCGTCACCCCTCCACTTT.

The rearrangement joins TRBV9 to TRBJ1-1; D not certain. Trimming stripped 0 bases from V and 6 bases from J, with 9 bases between. CDR3 size: 13 residues. CDR1 SGDLS and CDR2 YYNGEE come from the germline V gene. The CDR3 region is CASSVVLGSEAFF. As DNA, the CDR3 is TGTGCCAGCAGCGTAGTTCTGGGTTCTGAAGCTTTCTTT.

The genes are TRBV20-1 and TRBJ1-2; D not certain. V dropped 0 bases and J dropped 8 bases, with 10 bases sitting between them. CDR1 is DFQATT, CDR2 SNEGSKA, per germline (reference sequence). CDR3 length: 12 amino acids. The CDR3 DNA is TGCAGTGCTAGAGATGTTGGGTCGGGCTACACCTTC. Translated: CSARDVGSGYTF.

The chain recombines TRBV10-2 with TRBJ2-1, with 16 nucleotides matching TRBD2. V shed 6 bases, J shed 13 bases, and the junction held 9 bases outside the gene matches. There are 15 residues in the CDR3. Germline CDR1 and CDR2: WSHSY and SAAADI. The CDR3 nucleotides read TGCGCCAGCAGGGGACAGGGACTAGCGGGGGGGAATCAGTTCTTC. Its translation is CASRGQGLAGGNQFF.

The chain combines TRBV6-6 with TRBJ2-1, with D possibly matching TRBD2 (5 bases). CDR1 is MNHNY and CDR2 is SVGAGI in the germline V gene (reference sequence). The V gene lost 2 bases and the J gene lost 10 bases, with 18 bases spanning the gap. CDR3 size: 15 residues. CDR3 in amino acids: CASSYDGLPGREQFF. The CDR3 DNA reads TGTGCCAGCAGTTACGACGGACTGCCGGGTAGAGAGCAGTTCTTC.

The V call is TRBV6-5, the J call TRBJ2-1; 10 nucleotides align to TRBD1. V lost 4 bases and J lost 7; bases outside the gene matches: 10. CDR1 MNHEY and CDR2 SVGAGI come from the germline V gene. The CDR3 loop spans 16 amino acids. CDR3 DNA: TGTGCCAGCAGTTCCCACGGGACAGGGGTGTGGAATGAGCAGTTCTTC. Its translation is CASSSHGTGVWNEQFF.

The rearrangement uses TRBV7-9 and TRBJ2-3; maybe TRBD2 (5 bases). The CDR3 length is 14 residues. Trimming took off 3 bases at V and 4 bases at J, with 11 bases between the two ends. In germline, CDR1 is SEHNR, CDR2 FQNEAQ (reference sequence). CDR3 in DNA: TGTGCCAGCAGCTTTGGGAGCAAGGCAGATACGCAGTATTTT. Protein sequence: CASSFGSKADTQYF. Together with reference TRBV7-9 and TRBJ2-3, the CDR3 gives the full variable domain: DTGVSQNPRHKITKRGQNVTFRCDPISEHNRLYWYRQTLGQGPEFLTYFQNEAQLEKSRLLSDRFSAERPKGSFSTLEIQRTEQGDSAMYLCASSFGSKADTQYFGPGTRLTVL.

This clonotype appeared a few times. This rearrangement joins TRBV12-3 or TRBV12-4 to TRBJ2-5; 7 bases match TRBD2. This CDR3 is 14 amino acids long. The V segment lost 3 bases and the J segment 1 base; nucleotides outside the gene matches: 2. The CDR3 loop is CASSLRGGQETQYF. DNA of the CDR3: TGTGCCAGCAGTTTGCGCGGGGGCCAAGAGACCCAGTACTTC.

V usage is TRBV7-9 and J usage is TRBJ2-5, with D perhaps matching TRBD1 or TRBD2 (5 bases each). The CDR3 has 15 residues. V was cut by 1 base and J by 1 base, with 10 bases left in between. Germline V gene sequence: CDR1 SEHNR, CDR2 FQNEAQ (reference sequence). CDR3 in amino acids: CASSLVSGAQETQYF. The CDR3 DNA reads TGTGCCAGCAGCTTAGTATCCGGGGCCCAAGAGACCCAGTACTTC.

This clonotype showed up just once. The rearrangement uses TRBV5-4 and TRBJ2-7; a possible D gene is TRBD1 (5 bases). Germline V CDR1 and CDR2: SGHNT, YYREEE (reference sequence). The CDR3 is made up of 16 amino acids. V lost 4 bases to trimming and J lost 4 bases, with 21 bases between them. CDR3 in DNA: TGTGCCAGCAGCCCCCCTGTGGGCAGGGATTCTTACGAGCAGTACTTC. It yields the protein CASSPPVGRDSYEQYF.

V is TRBV9 and J is TRBJ2-2, with D perhaps TRBD2 (6 bases). The CDR3 is 15 amino acids. Germline CDR1 reads SGDLS; CDR2 reads YYNGEE. Deletions cut 0 bases from V and 1 base from J, with 7 bases between. This chain's CDR3 is CASSVGGVNTGELFF. The CDR3, as DNA: TGTGCCAGCAGCGTAGGGGGGGTGAACACCGGGGAGCTGTTTTTT.

The chain uses TRBV12-3 or TRBV12-4 and TRBJ2-5; TRBD1 matches at 7 bases. J lost 0 bases, V lost 6 bases, and 10 bases had no gene match. The CDR3 totals 16 residues. The CDR3, as DNA: TGTGCCAGCAGCAGCAACAGGGGCTTTTACCAAGAGACCCAGTACTTC. Encoded protein: CASSSNRGFYQETQYF.

In DNA, the CDR3 is TGTGCCAGCAGACAGGGAGGCACCGGGGAGCTGTTTTTT. Its translation is CASRQGGTGELFF. V usage is TRBV6-1 and J usage is TRBJ2-2; TRBD1 or TRBD2 may be the D gene (6 bases each). CDR3 length: 13 residues. V gave up 6 bases and J gave up 4 bases, with 9 bases separating them. The germline V gene encodes CDR1 MNHNS and CDR2 SASEGT.

The CDR3 loop reads CSAIRDRRSYEQYF. The CDR3 region has the DNA TGCAGTGCAATCCGGGACCGACGCTCCTACGAGCAGTACTTC. This chain links TRBV20-1 with TRBJ2-7; TRBD1 or TRBD2 may be the D gene (5 bases each). V was shortened by 6 bases and J by 0 bases, with 15 bases between the two germline ends. The CDR3 has 14 residues. Germline V gene lookup returns CDR1 DFQATT and CDR2 SNEGSKA (reference sequence).

This chain links TRBV5-4 with TRBJ2-3, with 7 positions matching TRBD2. From germline, CDR1 is SGHNT and CDR2 YYREEE (reference sequence). The CDR3 spans 19 residues. J gave up 0 bases and V 3 bases, and 16 bases lay outside the gene matches. The CDR3 spells CASSSGQRGLSPSTDTQYF. The CDR3 bases are TGTGCCAGCAGCTCGGGCCAGCGGGGCCTATCCCCTAGCACAGATACGCAGTATTTT.